This T cell receptor (beta chain) was found in a study of identical twins. A universal primer site arose from template switching, and cDNA bore unique molecular identifiers. TCRdb redid the calling of the 5' RACE reads with MiXCR, one entry per CDR3 protein. The sample yields more than 400,000 distinct CDR3 sequences, roughly 15% seen once. The CDR3 has 19 amino acids. Trimming took 2 bases from V and 3 from J; bases not matched to a gene: 14. The germline gives CDR1 ENHRY, CDR2 SYGVKD. These data also formed part of another study, on yellow fever vaccine responses in identical twins.

The receptor was isolated from a woman younger than 30 in good health. Sequencing input: CD4+ T cells sorted from blood. This rearrangement joins TRBV10-3 to TRBJ2-5; 11 positions agree with TRBD2. The chain's CDR3 is CAISEGTSGGLNLEETQYF. The DNA for the CDR3 is TGTGCCATCAGTGAGGGCACTAGCGGGGGTCTGAATCTAGAAGAGACCCAGTACTTC.